This TCR beta chain was captured in a study of shared clonotypes between healthy human individuals. Recent acute infections and vaccinations were absent in the healthy HIV-negative adult donors. Profiling relied on immunoSEQ multiplex PCR, and the TCRdb table lists in-frame clones only, not all of them. The sample includes approximately 2.3 million clones, 85% to 95% of them seen just once. Trimming took off 3 bases at V and 1 base at J, with 9 bases between the two ends. The germline V gene encodes CDR1 MNHEY and CDR2 SMNVEV (reference sequence). This CDR3 region has 14 residues. This receptor was obtained from a man aged 18 to 29 in good health. Some clones in this sample may be carry-over from other donors' samples. The chain joins TRBV27 to TRBJ1-1; D not resolved. Sequenced input: naive CD4+ T cells from PBMCs. Subset in this sample: CD45RA+ positively selected. The CDR3 is CASSFDPANTEAFF. CDR3 nucleotides: TGTGCCAGCAGTTTTGACCCAGCGAACACTGAAGCTTTCTTT.